Listed below are T cell receptor beta chains from one sample, sequenced in a study of PD-L1 blockade in urothelial cancer. TCRdb's table, derived via immunoSEQ multiplex PCR, lists solely in-frame clones and lacks some. The data hold tens of thousands of clones, with around 84% observed a single time. The material was PBMCs, obtained around atezolizumab (anti-PD-L1) treatment. These receptors originate from a woman in her 70s with urothelial cancer. Each CDR3 is given with its conserved first and last residue. A D gene is named only where the DNA matches it firmly. For some rows the clone size is stated as once, few or many, or as a class when expanded; others skip it.

V,J,D,size,CDR3,DNA
TRBV19,TRBJ1-5,NA,NA,CASSTAEGVQPQHF,TGTGCCAGTAGTACCGCAGAGGGGGTTCAGCCCCAGCATTTT
TRBV5-8,TRBJ2-7,NA,NA,CASSLLGPDYEQYF,TGTGCCAGCAGCTTGTTGGGGCCCGACTACGAGCAGTACTTC
TRBV5-4,TRBJ1-2,TRBD1,NA,CASLSMQGAAGNYGYTF,TGTGCCAGCCTTAGTATGCAGGGGGCTGCTGGTAACTATGGCTACACCTTC
TRBV28,TRBJ2-7,NA,NA,CASSLFTQGNYEQYF,TGTGCCAGCAGTTTATTTACCCAGGGAAACTACGAGCAGTACTTC
TRBV5-1,TRBJ2-3,TRBD2,NA,CASSGGGNTDTQYF,TGCGCCAGCAGCGGGGGGGGAAACACAGATACGCAGTATTTT
TRBV5-1,TRBJ2-3,TRBD2,NA,CASSLALAGATDTQYF,TGCGCCAGCAGCTTGGCCCTAGCGGGAGCCACAGATACGCAGTATTTT
TRBV28,TRBJ2-3,TRBD1,NA,CASSGTVDTQYF,TGTGCCAGCAGCGGGACAGTGGATACGCAGTATTTT
TRBV30,TRBJ1-5,NA,NA,CAWSRQDQPQHF,TGTGCCTGGAGTCGACAGGACCAGCCCCAGCATTTT
TRBV7-9,TRBJ1-6,NA,NA,CASSLGGGEWSPLHF,TGTGCCAGCAGCTTAGGCGGGGGGGAATGGTCACCCCTCCACTTT
TRBV6-4,TRBJ1-5,TRBD1,few,CASSGEGTGDPNSNQPQHF,TGTGCCAGCAGTGGGGAAGGGACAGGGGATCCGAACAGCAATCAGCCCCAGCATTTT
TRBV9,TRBJ2-3,NA,NA,CASSPNPREDTQYF,TGTGCCAGCAGCCCCAACCCCCGGGAAGATACGCAGTATTTT
TRBV5-6,TRBJ2-5,TRBD1,NA,CASSLGGRETQYF,TGTGCCAGCAGCTTAGGGGGCAGGGAGACCCAGTACTTC
TRBV5-1,TRBJ2-5,NA,NA,CASSFTDQETQYF,TGCGCCAGCAGCTTTACAGACCAAGAGACCCAGTACTTC
TRBV27,TRBJ2-7,TRBD2,NA,CASGGAGEKYEQYF,TGTGCCAGCGGCGGGGCGGGAGAAAAGTACGAGCAGTACTTC
TRBV19,TRBJ2-2,TRBD1,NA,CASSRKDRDAGELFF,TGTGCCAGTAGTAGGAAGGACAGGGACGCCGGGGAGCTGTTTTTT
TRBV4-2,TRBJ2-5,TRBD2,NA,CASSQSTSGGQETQYF,TGTGCCAGCAGCCAATCGACTAGCGGGGGACAAGAGACCCAGTACTTC
TRBV18,TRBJ1-1,TRBD1,NA,CASSFAWGTVNTEAFF,TGTGCCAGCTCATTCGCGTGGGGGACAGTGAACACTGAAGCTTTCTTT
TRBV5-1,TRBJ2-1,TRBD1,NA,CASSLVAGGLYNEQFF,TGCGCCAGCAGCTTGGTGGCAGGGGGCCTCTACAATGAGCAGTTCTTC
TRBV12-5,TRBJ2-1,NA,NA,CASGLILGGGIYNEQFF,TGTGCTAGTGGTTTGATCCTAGGGGGCGGGATCTACAATGAGCAGTTCTTC
TRBV7-6,TRBJ2-1,TRBD2,NA,CASSLESGEWSFQFF,TGTGCCAGCAGCTTAGAAAGCGGGGAATGGTCTTTCCAGTTCTTC
TRBV28,TRBJ1-5,NA,few,CASTGQLRNQPQHF,TGTGCCAGCACCGGACAGTTACGCAATCAGCCCCAGCATTTT
TRBV7-2,TRBJ2-7,NA,NA,CASSLVSRRSSYEQYF,TGTGCCAGCAGCTTAGTAAGTAGGCGGAGCTCCTACGAGCAGTACTTC
TRBV28,TRBJ2-2,TRBD2,NA,CASSLLILAGNTGELFF,TGTGCCAGCAGTCTACTCATTCTAGCGGGCAACACCGGGGAGCTGTTTTTT
TRBV18,TRBJ2-1,TRBD2,NA,CASSPWTSGSVNEQFF,TGTGCCAGCTCACCGTGGACTAGCGGGAGTGTAAATGAGCAGTTCTTC
TRBV9,TRBJ2-5,NA,NA,CASSVAMWGGTQETQYF,TGTGCCAGCAGCGTAGCTATGTGGGGAGGCACGCAAGAGACCCAGTACTTC
TRBV4-1,TRBJ2-1,TRBD2,once,CASSLGTMNEQFF,TGCGCCAGCAGCCTGGGGACTATGAATGAGCAGTTCTTC
TRBV5-1,TRBJ1-2,NA,NA,CASSLYPGGPGGYTF,TGCGCCAGCAGCTTGTACCCCGGCGGCCCGGGGGGCTACACCTTC
TRBV27,TRBJ1-4,NA,NA,CASSSAGAANEKLFF,TGTGCCAGCAGTTCGGCAGGTGCTGCCAATGAAAAACTGTTTTTT
TRBV19,TRBJ2-5,NA,NA,CASSMLGGPAETQYF,TGTGCCAGTAGTATGCTCGGGGGGCCTGCGGAGACCCAGTACTTC
TRBV5-5,TRBJ2-7,TRBD2,NA,CASSAAYGLAYEQYF,TGTGCCAGCAGCGCGGCCTACGGACTAGCCTACGAGCAGTACTTC
TRBV27,TRBJ1-4,NA,NA,CASSSRGLTPEKLFF,TGTGCCAGCAGTTCCCGTGGCCTCACCCCTGAAAAACTGTTTTTT
TRBV5-5,TRBJ1-1,TRBD1,NA,CASSSYSGTGGTEAFF,TGTGCCAGCAGCTCCTACTCCGGGACAGGGGGCACTGAAGCTTTCTTT
TRBV4-1,TRBJ2-7,NA,NA,CASSRPNYPYEQYF,TGCGCCAGCAGCCGCCCCAACTACCCGTACGAGCAGTACTTC
TRBV2,TRBJ1-3,TRBD1,NA,CASRRQGAFGNTIYF,TGTGCCAGCAGAAGACAGGGGGCATTCGGAAACACCATATATTTT
TRBV19,TRBJ2-7,NA,NA,CASMGREQWEQYF,TGTGCCAGTATGGGCAGGGAACAATGGGAGCAGTACTTC
TRBV5-4,TRBJ2-3,NA,NA,CASSGGAQDTQYF,TGTGCCAGCAGCGGGGGGGCGCAAGATACGCAGTATTTT
TRBV19,TRBJ1-5,NA,few,CASSMRERTDSNQPQHF,TGTGCCAGTAGTATGCGGGAGAGGACAGATAGCAATCAGCCCCAGCATTTT
TRBV2,TRBJ1-2,TRBD1,NA,CASSPRQGTLSVRYTF,TGTGCCAGCAGTCCAAGACAGGGGACGTTATCCGTTCGCTACACCTTC
TRBV18,TRBJ2-7,NA,NA,CASSPSGQSFQYF,TGTGCCAGCTCACCATCGGGACAAAGTTTCCAGTACTTC
TRBV2,TRBJ1-2,NA,few,CASSPQGYGYTF,TGTGCCAGCAGTCCACAGGGATATGGCTACACCTTC
TRBV30,TRBJ2-3,TRBD2,NA,CAWAIGGSGGLGGDTQYF,TGTGCCTGGGCCATAGGAGGTAGCGGGGGCCTGGGGGGGGATACGCAGTATTTT
TRBV5-1,TRBJ2-5,NA,NA,CASSDTAVQETQYF,TGCGCCAGCAGCGATACGGCGGTCCAAGAGACCCAGTACTTC
TRBV19,TRBJ2-5,NA,NA,CASSREWYISERERETQYF,TGTGCCAGTAGTCGGGAATGGTATATTTCGGAGAGGGAGCGGGAGACCCAGTACTTC
TRBV11-2,TRBJ1-2,TRBD1,many,CASSPMTGGDGYTF,TGTGCCAGCAGCCCCATGACAGGGGGCGATGGCTACACCTTC
TRBV2,TRBJ2-5,TRBD1,NA,CASSFDRVETQYF,TGTGCCAGCAGCTTTGACAGGGTTGAGACCCAGTACTTC
TRBV29-1,TRBJ1-2,NA,NA,CSVERQNGYTF,TGCAGCGTTGAAAGACAGAATGGCTACACCTTC
TRBV11-2,TRBJ2-3,NA,NA,CASKRVRGTDTQYF,TGTGCCAGCAAAAGGGTGAGGGGCACAGATACGCAGTATTTT
TRBV28,TRBJ1-1,NA,once,CRAGWNTEAFF,TGTCGCGCAGGATGGAACACTGAAGCTTTCTTT
TRBV5-1,TRBJ2-5,TRBD2,few,CASRGLAGGPWEKTQYF,TGCGCCAGCAGGGGGCTAGCGGGAGGGCCCTGGGAAAAGACCCAGTACTTC
TRBV18,TRBJ2-3,NA,NA,CASSPSGYTDTQYF,TGTGCCAGCTCACCCTCGGGATACACAGATACGCAGTATTTT
TRBV11-2,TRBJ2-3,TRBD1,NA,CASSLGRDRATDTQYF,TGTGCCAGCAGCTTAGGCCGGGACAGGGCGACAGATACGCAGTATTTT